One sample yielded the 8 T cell receptor beta chains listed below, sequenced in a study of blood T cells in healthy people across ages. It was with a sample-barcoded 5' primer and a J-beta primer mix that a second PCR of roughly 7 to 12 cycles was run. TCRdb redid the calling of the 5' RACE reads with MiXCR, one entry per CDR3 protein. The sample has hundreds of thousands of distinct CDR3 sequences, approximately 60% seen once; the top ten hold under 30%. The sequenced sample was blood. Receptors were obtained from a middle-aged man in good health.

V usage is TRBV24-1 and J usage is TRBJ2-1; 7 positions agree with TRBD1. The CDR3 is 15 residues long. With 7 bases clipped from V and 0 bases from J, the junction kept 5 bases outside the gene matches. The germline V gene has CDR1 KGHDR and CDR2 SFDVKD. The DNA of the CDR3 is TGTGCCACCAGGGGCCGGGACAGCTCCTACAATGAGCAGTTCTTC. Protein sequence: CATRGRDSSYNEQFF.

This chain's CDR3 is CASSLARWEETQYF. CDR3 DNA: TGTGCCAGCAGCTTAGCGCGTTGGGAAGAGACCCAGTACTTC. The chain couples TRBV7-2 to TRBJ2-5, with no clear D. V lost 0 bases to trimming and J lost 3 bases, with 8 bases between them. There are 14 residues in the CDR3. The germline CDR1 and CDR2 sequences are SGHTA and FQGNSA.

The chain recombines TRBV20-1 with TRBJ2-1, with D uncertain. CDR1 DFQATT and CDR2 SNEGSKA come from the germline V gene (reference sequence). CDR3 length: 15 residues. The V and J ends lost 3 bases and 4 bases respectively, with 16 bases between them. The CDR3: CSASLLMREYNEQFF. The DNA of the CDR3 is TGCAGTGCTAGCCTCCTTATGAGAGAGTACAATGAGCAGTTCTTC.

This clonotype was seen only a few times. The genes are TRBV18 and TRBJ2-3; D unresolved. Germline CDR1 is KGHSH and CDR2 is LQKENI. The V end was cut by 0 bases, the J end by 6 bases, with 7 bases between. This CDR3 spans 13 amino acids. The CDR3 reads CASSPPVADTQYF. The CDR3 DNA reads as TGTGCCAGCTCACCACCCGTTGCGGATACGCAGTATTTT.

This chain joins TRBV3-1 and TRBJ2-5; tentatively, D is TRBD1 or TRBD2 (7 bases each). The J call is uncertain, as TRBJ2-7 better fits the DNA end. Germline CDR1 LGHDT, CDR2 YNNKEL (reference sequence). This CDR3 has 14 residues. The DNA of the CDR3 is TGTGCCAGCAGCCAAGAGGCCAGGGGGGGCGAGCAGTACTTC. It yields the protein CASSQEARGGEQYF.

The chain employs TRBV29-1 and TRBJ1-2, with D tentatively TRBD1 (6 bases). The CDR3 loop spans 11 amino acids. Germline loops: CDR1 SQVTM, CDR2 ANQGSEA. The V end was cut by 6 bases, the J end by 6 bases, with 11 bases between. The DNA for the CDR3 is TGCAGCGTGGGGAAGGGGGATGGCTACACCTTC. Translated: CSVGKGDGYTF.

The chain joins TRBV10-3 to TRBJ2-3, with unresolved D. The CDR3 extends over 11 amino acids. The V end was cut by 3 bases, the J end by 7 bases, with 5 bases between. Per germline, CDR1 ENHRY and CDR2 SYGVKD. CDR3 DNA: TGTGCCATCAGTGACAGTAATACGCAGTATTTT. It encodes CAISDSNTQYF.

This chain links TRBV7-2 with TRBJ2-2, with D perhaps matching TRBD2 (5 bases). Trimming cost V 0 bases and J 1 base, with 9 bases left between them. The CDR3 spans 16 residues. The germline gives CDR1 SGHTA, CDR2 FQGNSA. CDR3 nucleotide sequence: TGTGCCAGCAGCTTAGCCTTAGGACTGAACACCGGGGAGCTGTTTTTT. It yields the protein CASSLALGLNTGELFF.